This entry concerns a single T cell receptor beta chain. The clone's antigen remains unknown. Nothing much larger sits one base from this clone, and base qualities are not available. Libraries were made using RACE. The reads were generated on a NextSeq 500. During library preparation, unique molecular identifiers were attached to individual cDNA molecules so that TCRs could be counted quantitatively and reproducibly. For every blood RNA sample, sequencing covered both the TCR alpha and TCR beta chains. The published analysis was carried out like this. A median of around 96,000 TCRs per sample was observed, with a range of about 20,000 to 700,000. V, J and CDR3 annotation of the TCR reads was carried out using the Decombinator software suite. To make PS versus PT1 abundance plots, every sample was subsampled to the same number of TCRs (28,000). Expanded TCRs were defined as absent before sensitization and observed at least eight times at the 2-week time point. In-frame beta chains were kept once TCRdb had trimmed the public reads at Q25 with fastp and called clones with MiXCR. When rows share a CDR3 protein, they turn into one entry using the most common DNA and genes. Clone size and V and J calls follow TCRdb, not the original study. The sample contains about 84,000 distinct CDR3 sequences, roughly a tenth of them found a single time. The leading ten clones occupy less than 5% of the sample.

This record comes from a study of human T cells and chemical hapten exposure (dated by TCRdb to the early 2020s). A note on the overall study: For sensitization, 2% DPC in acetone was applied to a 2 cm by 2 cm area of upper inner arm skin. Throughout the approximately 25-week study period, patients were also given weekly therapeutic DPC doses on the scalp. Patch testing was done on the upper back using Finn chambers containing 0.01% DPC, and results were scored after 6 days according to International Contact Dermatitis Research Group standards. Most of the patients in the cohort were female, and the cohort covered alopecia areata with under or over 50% scalp involvement, alopecia totalis and alopecia universalis. Libraries were pooled for sequencing, and variation in per-sample TCR yields was attributed mainly to small differences in library volumes within the pool. Peripheral blood TCR repertoire changes were tracked in vivo in alopecia patients during primary and secondary sensitization to the hapten diphenylcyclopropenone (DPC). Blood was sampled from patients pre-sensitization (week 0) and at 2, 6 and about 24 weeks after DPC sensitization. Blood for TCR sequencing was provided by twenty-nine alopecia patients at one to four time points (pre-sensitization, 2, 6 and 24 weeks). Results the study describes overall, beyond this receptor: Because all patients had alopecia, a presumed autoimmune disease, the immune response of the patients might differ from that of healthy individuals. Compared with pre-sensitization or healthy control sets, expanded TCRs formed significantly more large CDR3 similarity clusters, which is consistent with antigen-driven responses. A positive correlation was found between the number of PT1 expanded TCRs and patch test score, with significance reached at thresholds 8, 16 and 32 but not 4. Repeated subsampling changed both the strength of the expansion versus patch-test correlation and the threshold at which the correlation became significant. No change with DPC sensitization was found in the number of TCRs above 1 in 1000 frequency, and no evidence of global repertoire structure alterations was found.

This specimen's time point label, per the study, means: patch test 2, 6 weeks after DPC sensitization. This specimen's treatment or condition label, interpreted: therapeutic diphenylcyclopropenone sensitization with weekly scalp DPC. At each patch-test visit, blood was drawn before the patch test was applied. Patients were eligible if aged 18 to 70, diagnosed with alopecia and judged suitable for DPC therapy, and pregnant patients were excluded. Unfractionated whole blood was collected in Tempus Blood RNA tubes, and total RNA was extracted from that blood. There are 13 amino acids in the CDR3, from cysteine to phenylalanine inclusive. The sequence is cut down to CDR3 DNA, 39 bases in frame from base 1. CDR1 is given as SEHNR and CDR2 as FQNEAQ, both from the germline V gene (reference sequence). From V the trimming removes 10 bases and from J it removes 3 bases, while the gene matches leave 7 bases of the junction unaccounted for.

This TCR came from a woman between 50 and 59 years old with alopecia areata. Some clones in this sample may be carry-over from other donors' samples. The material sequenced was whole blood, taken in connection with sensitization to the hapten diphenylcyclopropenone (DPC). The chain links TRBV7-9 with TRBJ2-3, with TRBD1 matching 7 junction bases. The nucleotide sequence reads as follows: TGTGCCACAGACAGGGATGTAACAGATACGCAGTATTTT. Its amino acids are CATDRDVTDTQYF.